These T cell receptor beta chains were read from a single sample in a study of shared clonotypes between healthy human individuals. The repertoire was sequenced with immunoSEQ multiplex PCR; TCRdb's copy has only in-frame clones and lacks some. This table holds millions of clones, over 85% found once. Sequenced input: naive CD8+ T cells sorted from blood. These receptors all come from a man aged 18 to 30 in good health. Each CDR3 is given with its conserved first and last residue. Each record gives: J gene, D gene, V gene, clone size, CDR3 protein, CDR3 DNA. The D gene is left open where the match is weak. Some rows mark clone size as missing; the rest say once, few, many or name a class of expanded clone.

J gene: TRBJ2-7; D gene: -; V gene: TRBV6-5; clone size: -; CDR3 protein: CASMGGGSYEQYF; CDR3 DNA: TGTGCCAGCATGGGCGGCGGATCCTACGAGCAGTACTTC
J gene: TRBJ1-2; D gene: -; V gene: TRBV7-9; clone size: -; CDR3 protein: CASSTPLTDYGYTF; CDR3 DNA: TGTGCCAGCAGCACCCCCCTGACAGACTATGGCTACACCTTC
J gene: TRBJ1-5; D gene: -; V gene: TRBV7-8; clone size: -; CDR3 protein: CASSSSGPQHF; CDR3 DNA: TGTGCCAGCAGCTCTTCGGGGCCCCAGCATTTT
J gene: TRBJ2-1; D gene: TRBD2; V gene: TRBV10-2; clone size: -; CDR3 protein: CASSQLAGNNEQFF; CDR3 DNA: TGCGCCAGCAGTCAACTAGCGGGGAACAATGAGCAGTTCTTC
J gene: TRBJ2-2; D gene: -; V gene: TRBV2; clone size: -; CDR3 protein: CASITGVIGTGELFF; CDR3 DNA: TGTGCCAGCATAACCGGGGTAATTGGCACCGGGGAGCTGTTTTTT
J gene: TRBJ2-7; D gene: -; V gene: TRBV6-5; clone size: -; CDR3 protein: CASSPQGGINEQYF; CDR3 DNA: TGTGCCAGCAGTCCACAGGGAGGAATCAACGAGCAGTACTTC
J gene: TRBJ2-5; D gene: TRBD2; V gene: TRBV12-5; clone size: few; CDR3 protein: CASGPGLAGGLETQYF; CDR3 DNA: TGTGCTAGTGGTCCAGGACTAGCGGGAGGGCTGGAGACCCAGTACTTC
J gene: TRBJ2-7; D gene: TRBD1; V gene: TRBV4-1; clone size: -; CDR3 protein: CASSQAGTGSYEQYF; CDR3 DNA: TGCGCCAGCAGCCAAGCCGGGACAGGATCCTACGAGCAGTACTTC
J gene: TRBJ2-7; D gene: -; V gene: TRBV2; clone size: -; CDR3 protein: CASSGGQRVYEQYF; CDR3 DNA: TGTGCCAGCAGTGGAGGTCAGAGGGTTTACGAGCAGTACTTC
J gene: TRBJ2-7; D gene: -; V gene: TRBV25-1; clone size: once; CDR3 protein: CASSEAGLIEQYF; CDR3 DNA: TGTGCCAGCAGTGAAGCCGGGCTAATCGAGCAGTACTTC
J gene: TRBJ2-5; D gene: TRBD1; V gene: TRBV27; clone size: -; CDR3 protein: CASSVTGDEETQYF; CDR3 DNA: TGTGCCAGCAGCGTGACAGGGGACGAAGAGACCCAGTACTTC
J gene: TRBJ2-7; D gene: -; V gene: TRBV7-2; clone size: -; CDR3 protein: CASSLVVAGAPEQYF; CDR3 DNA: TGTGCCAGCAGCTTAGTGGTTGCGGGGGCCCCCGAGCAGTACTTC
J gene: TRBJ2-7; D gene: -; V gene: TRBV19; clone size: -; CDR3 protein: CASSMGVGMSYEQYF; CDR3 DNA: TGTGCCAGTAGTATGGGAGTCGGAATGTCCTACGAGCAGTACTTC
J gene: TRBJ1-2; D gene: -; V gene: TRBV4-3; clone size: -; CDR3 protein: CASSQDPGPRGYTF; CDR3 DNA: TGCGCCAGCAGCCAAGATCCAGGCCCAAGGGGCTACACCTTC
J gene: TRBJ2-7; D gene: TRBD1; V gene: TRBV4-1; clone size: -; CDR3 protein: CASSQEPTGGSSYEQYF; CDR3 DNA: TGCGCCAGCAGCCAAGAACCTACAGGGGGGAGCTCCTACGAGCAGTACTTC
J gene: TRBJ2-3; D gene: -; V gene: TRBV28; clone size: -; CDR3 protein: CASSLYTDTQYF; CDR3 DNA: TGTGCCAGCAGTCTCTACACAGATACGCAGTATTTT
J gene: TRBJ2-1; D gene: TRBD2; V gene: TRBV18; clone size: -; CDR3 protein: CASSPRASGRSEQFF; CDR3 DNA: TGTGCCAGCTCCCCTAGGGCTAGCGGGAGATCTGAGCAGTTCTTC
J gene: TRBJ2-1; D gene: -; V gene: TRBV27; clone size: -; CDR3 protein: CASSLGPGYNEQFF; CDR3 DNA: TGTGCCAGCAGCTTGGGCCCCGGGTACAATGAGCAGTTCTTC
J gene: TRBJ2-2; D gene: -; V gene: TRBV27; clone size: -; CDR3 protein: CASLGAGGRHTGELFF; CDR3 DNA: TGTGCCAGCCTCGGAGCGGGCGGCCGGCACACCGGGGAGCTGTTTTTT
J gene: TRBJ2-7; D gene: TRBD1; V gene: TRBV15; clone size: -; CDR3 protein: CATSRDNPTGYEQYF; CDR3 DNA: TGTGCCACCAGCAGAGACAACCCGACAGGGTACGAGCAGTACTTC
J gene: TRBJ2-3; D gene: TRBD1; V gene: TRBV28; clone size: -; CDR3 protein: CASSLNGIRGHGDTQYF; CDR3 DNA: TGTGCCAGCAGTTTAAACGGCATCAGGGGGCACGGCGATACGCAGTATTTT
J gene: TRBJ2-3; D gene: -; V gene: TRBV30; clone size: -; CDR3 protein: CAWAWVGGTDTQYF; CDR3 DNA: TGTGCCTGGGCTTGGGTGGGAGGCACAGATACGCAGTATTTT
J gene: TRBJ1-1; D gene: -; V gene: TRBV5-6; clone size: -; CDR3 protein: CASSFLASEAFF; CDR3 DNA: TGTGCCAGCAGCTTTCTCGCATCTGAAGCTTTCTTT
J gene: TRBJ2-3; D gene: -; V gene: TRBV9; clone size: -; CDR3 protein: CASSVVGGGTDTQYF; CDR3 DNA: TGTGCCAGCAGCGTAGTGGGGGGAGGCACAGATACGCAGTATTTT
J gene: TRBJ2-7; D gene: -; V gene: TRBV6-1; clone size: -; CDR3 protein: CASSEARVGAYEQYF; CDR3 DNA: TGTGCCAGCAGTGAAGCGAGGGTTGGGGCCTACGAGCAGTACTTC
J gene: TRBJ2-7; D gene: TRBD2; V gene: TRBV5-1; clone size: -; CDR3 protein: CASSPSSGSSYEQYF; CDR3 DNA: TGCGCCAGCAGCCCCTCTAGCGGGAGCTCCTACGAGCAGTACTTC
J gene: TRBJ2-2; D gene: -; V gene: TRBV6-1; clone size: -; CDR3 protein: CASSENTGRETGELFF; CDR3 DNA: TGTGCCAGCAGTGAGAACACAGGCCGGGAGACCGGGGAGCTGTTTTTT
J gene: TRBJ2-7; D gene: TRBD2; V gene: TRBV7-2; clone size: -; CDR3 protein: CASSLEAGGSYEQYF; CDR3 DNA: TGTGCCAGCAGCTTAGAGGCGGGAGGGTCCTACGAGCAGTACTTC
J gene: TRBJ2-1; D gene: -; V gene: TRBV5-6; clone size: once; CDR3 protein: CASSFQSSYNEQFF; CDR3 DNA: TGTGCCAGCAGCTTCCAGAGCTCCTACAATGAGCAGTTCTTC
J gene: TRBJ1-4; D gene: -; V gene: TRBV7-8; clone size: -; CDR3 protein: CASSPGVGRNEKLFF; CDR3 DNA: TGTGCCAGCAGCCCAGGAGTAGGGCGTAATGAAAAACTGTTTTTT
J gene: TRBJ2-7; D gene: -; V gene: TRBV21-1; clone size: -; CDR3 protein: CASSRDTRLAAKDEQYF; CDR3 DNA: TGTGCCAGCAGCAGGGACACCCGACTAGCGGCCAAGGACGAGCAGTACTTC
J gene: TRBJ2-7; D gene: TRBD1; V gene: TRBV7-2; clone size: -; CDR3 protein: CASSWDRKAYEQYF; CDR3 DNA: TGTGCCAGCAGCTGGGACAGAAAAGCCTACGAGCAGTACTTC
J gene: TRBJ2-2; D gene: -; V gene: TRBV6-5; clone size: -; CDR3 protein: CASSYGDLVGGELFF; CDR3 DNA: TGTGCCAGCAGTTATGGGGACCTGGTTGGCGGGGAGCTGTTTTTT
J gene: TRBJ2-7; D gene: -; V gene: TRBV6-5; clone size: -; CDR3 protein: CASSYSGEAYEQYF; CDR3 DNA: TGTGCCAGCAGTTACTCAGGCGAGGCCTACGAGCAGTACTTC
J gene: TRBJ2-7; D gene: TRBD1; V gene: TRBV4-3; clone size: once; CDR3 protein: CASSWAGGEQYF; CDR3 DNA: TGCGCCAGCAGCTGGGCAGGGGGCGAGCAGTACTTC
J gene: TRBJ2-1; D gene: -; V gene: TRBV5-1; clone size: -; CDR3 protein: CASSSEDRYNEQFF; CDR3 DNA: TGCGCCAGCAGCTCGGAAGACAGGTACAATGAGCAGTTCTTC
J gene: TRBJ2-3; D gene: TRBD1; V gene: TRBV7-9; clone size: -; CDR3 protein: CASSSGDRGLRDGTDTQYF; CDR3 DNA: TGTGCCAGCAGCTCTGGGGACAGGGGGCTAAGGGATGGCACAGATACGCAGTATTTT
J gene: TRBJ1-6; D gene: TRBD1; V gene: TRBV6-5; clone size: few; CDR3 protein: CASSMTGAGSPLHF; CDR3 DNA: TGTGCCAGCAGCATGACAGGGGCCGGATCACCCCTCCACTTT
J gene: TRBJ2-7; D gene: TRBD1; V gene: TRBV27; clone size: -; CDR3 protein: CASSPGTGYEQYF; CDR3 DNA: TGTGCCAGCAGTCCGGGGACAGGGTACGAGCAGTACTTC
J gene: TRBJ2-5; D gene: TRBD1; V gene: TRBV28; clone size: -; CDR3 protein: CASRPQGAGETQYF; CDR3 DNA: TGTGCCAGCAGACCCCAGGGGGCCGGGGAGACCCAGTACTTC
J gene: TRBJ2-7; D gene: -; V gene: TRBV5-6; clone size: few; CDR3 protein: CASTPQGSPGEQYF; CDR3 DNA: TGTGCCAGCACCCCCCAGGGCTCTCCGGGCGAGCAGTACTTC
J gene: TRBJ2-4; D gene: TRBD1; V gene: TRBV2; clone size: -; CDR3 protein: CASSSPDRALAKNIQYF; CDR3 DNA: TGTGCCAGCAGTAGTCCGGACAGGGCCCTAGCCAAAAACATTCAGTACTTC
J gene: TRBJ2-2; D gene: -; V gene: TRBV9; clone size: -; CDR3 protein: CASSVSANTGELFF; CDR3 DNA: TGTGCCAGCAGCGTATCTGCGAACACCGGGGAGCTGTTTTTT
J gene: TRBJ1-6; D gene: TRBD1; V gene: TRBV11-2; clone size: -; CDR3 protein: CASSLDVRDSPNSPLHF; CDR3 DNA: TGTGCCAGCAGCTTAGACGTCCGGGACAGTCCTAATTCACCCCTCCACTTT
J gene: TRBJ1-1; D gene: -; V gene: TRBV10-3; clone size: -; CDR3 protein: CAISESGMINTEAFF; CDR3 DNA: TGTGCCATCAGTGAGTCAGGGATGATCAACACTGAAGCTTTCTTT
J gene: TRBJ1-5; D gene: -; V gene: TRBV9; clone size: -; CDR3 protein: CASSPHGGQQPQHF; CDR3 DNA: TGTGCCAGCAGCCCCCATGGGGGGCAGCAGCCCCAGCATTTT
J gene: TRBJ1-1; D gene: -; V gene: TRBV9; clone size: -; CDR3 protein: CASSVSQGNTEAFF; CDR3 DNA: TGTGCCAGCAGCGTAAGTCAGGGGAACACTGAAGCTTTCTTT
J gene: TRBJ1-1; D gene: TRBD1; V gene: TRBV28; clone size: -; CDR3 protein: CASSFRAGGTEAFF; CDR3 DNA: TGTGCCAGCAGTTTTAGGGCAGGGGGCACTGAAGCTTTCTTT